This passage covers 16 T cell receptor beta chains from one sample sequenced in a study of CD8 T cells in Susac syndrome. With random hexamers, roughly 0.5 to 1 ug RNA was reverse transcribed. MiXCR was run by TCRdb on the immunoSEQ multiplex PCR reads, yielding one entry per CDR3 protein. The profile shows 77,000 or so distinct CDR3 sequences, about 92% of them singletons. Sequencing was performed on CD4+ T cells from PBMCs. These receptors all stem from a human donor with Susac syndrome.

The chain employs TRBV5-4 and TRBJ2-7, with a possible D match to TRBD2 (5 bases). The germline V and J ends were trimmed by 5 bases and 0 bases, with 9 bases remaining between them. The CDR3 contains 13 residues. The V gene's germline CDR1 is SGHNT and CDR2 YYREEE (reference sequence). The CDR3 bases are TGTGCCAGCAGGGGAGTCACCTCCTACGAGCAGTACTTC. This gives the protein CASRGVTSYEQYF.

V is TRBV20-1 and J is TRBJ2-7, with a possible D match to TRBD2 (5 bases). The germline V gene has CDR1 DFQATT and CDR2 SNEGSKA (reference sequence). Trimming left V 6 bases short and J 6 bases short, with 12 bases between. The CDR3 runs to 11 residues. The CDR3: CSAATRSEQYF. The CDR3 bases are TGCAGTGCGGCTACTAGGTCCGAGCAGTACTTC.

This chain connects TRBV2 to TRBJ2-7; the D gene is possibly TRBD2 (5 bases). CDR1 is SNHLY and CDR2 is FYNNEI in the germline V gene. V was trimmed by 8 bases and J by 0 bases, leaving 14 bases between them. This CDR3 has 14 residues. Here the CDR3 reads CASLPAVSSYEQYF. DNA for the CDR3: TGTGCCAGCCTCCCAGCGGTTAGCTCCTACGAGCAGTACTTC.

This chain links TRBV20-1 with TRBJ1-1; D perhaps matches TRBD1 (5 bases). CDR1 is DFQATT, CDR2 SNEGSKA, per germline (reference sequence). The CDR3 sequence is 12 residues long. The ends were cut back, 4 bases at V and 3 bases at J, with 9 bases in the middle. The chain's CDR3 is CSAIGGYTEAFF. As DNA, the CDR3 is TGCAGTGCTATTGGGGGATACACTGAAGCTTTCTTT.

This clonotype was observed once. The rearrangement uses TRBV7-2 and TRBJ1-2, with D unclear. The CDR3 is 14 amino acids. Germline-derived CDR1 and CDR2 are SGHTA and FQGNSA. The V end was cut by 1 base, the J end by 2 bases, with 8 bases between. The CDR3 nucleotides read TGTGCCAGCAGCTTAGAGCACGGGAACTATGGCTACACCTTC. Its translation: CASSLEHGNYGYTF. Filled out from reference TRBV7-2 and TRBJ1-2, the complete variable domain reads GAGVSQSPSNKVTEKGKDVELRCDPISGHTALYWYRQSLGQGLEFLIYFQGNSAPDKSGLPSDRFSAERTGGSVSTLTIQRTQQEDSAVYLCASSLEHGNYGYTFGSGTRLTVV.

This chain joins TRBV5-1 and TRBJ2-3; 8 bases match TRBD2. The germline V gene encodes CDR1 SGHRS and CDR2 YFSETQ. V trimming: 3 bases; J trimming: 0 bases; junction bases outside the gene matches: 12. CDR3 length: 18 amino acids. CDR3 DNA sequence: TGCGCCAGCAGCTCCGCGACTAGCGCCGACACTAGCACAGATACGCAGTATTTT. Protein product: CASSSATSADTSTDTQYF.

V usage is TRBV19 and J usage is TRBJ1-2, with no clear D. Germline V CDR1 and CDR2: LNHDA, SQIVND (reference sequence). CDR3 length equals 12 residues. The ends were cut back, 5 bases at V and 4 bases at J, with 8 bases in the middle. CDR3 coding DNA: TGTGCCAGTAGTGGGATTCGCTATGGCTACACCTTC. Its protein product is CASSGIRYGYTF.

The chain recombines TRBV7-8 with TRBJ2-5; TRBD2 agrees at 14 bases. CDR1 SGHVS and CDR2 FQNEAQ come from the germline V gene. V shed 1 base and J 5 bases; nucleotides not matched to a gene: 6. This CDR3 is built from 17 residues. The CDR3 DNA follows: TGTGCCAGCAGCTTAGGAAGGACTAGCGGGAGGATGGAGACCCAGTACTTC. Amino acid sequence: CASSLGRTSGRMETQYF. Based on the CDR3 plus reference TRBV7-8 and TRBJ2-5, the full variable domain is GAGVSQSPRYKVAKRGQDVALRCDPISGHVSLFWYQQALGQGPEFLTYFQNEAQLDKSGLPSDRFFAERPEGSVSTLKIQRTQQEDSAVYLCASSLGRTSGRMETQYFGPGTRLLVL.

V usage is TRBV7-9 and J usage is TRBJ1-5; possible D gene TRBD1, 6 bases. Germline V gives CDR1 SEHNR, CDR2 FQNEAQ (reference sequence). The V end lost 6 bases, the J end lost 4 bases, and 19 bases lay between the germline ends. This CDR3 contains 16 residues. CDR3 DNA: TGTGCCAGCAGGCCTAACAGGGAAACAGGGAATCAGCCCCAGCATTTT. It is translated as CASRPNRETGNQPQHF.

This chain's CDR3 is CASSFQGRYQPQHF. CDR3 DNA sequence: TGTGCCAGCAGCTTTCAAGGCCGGTATCAGCCCCAGCATTTT. The rearrangement links TRBV5-6 to TRBJ1-5; D remains ambiguous. The CDR3 spans 14 residues. Trimming cost V 2 bases and J 5 bases, with 11 bases left between them. Germline CDR1 SGHDT, CDR2 YYEEEE.

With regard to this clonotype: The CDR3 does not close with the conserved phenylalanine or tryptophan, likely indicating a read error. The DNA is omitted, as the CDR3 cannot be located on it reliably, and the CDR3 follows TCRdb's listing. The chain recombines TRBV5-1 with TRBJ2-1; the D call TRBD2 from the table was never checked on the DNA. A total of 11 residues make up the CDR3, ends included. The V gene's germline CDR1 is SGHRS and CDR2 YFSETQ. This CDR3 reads CASSQPGLADP.

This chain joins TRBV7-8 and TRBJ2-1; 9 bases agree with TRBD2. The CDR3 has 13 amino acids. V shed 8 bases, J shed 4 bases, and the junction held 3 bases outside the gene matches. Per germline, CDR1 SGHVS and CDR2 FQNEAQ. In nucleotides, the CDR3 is TGTGCCAGCGGCCTAGCGGGGTACAATGAGCAGTTCTTC. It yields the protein CASGLAGYNEQFF. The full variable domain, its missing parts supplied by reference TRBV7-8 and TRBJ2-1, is GAGVSQSPRYKVAKRGQDVALRCDPISGHVSLFWYQQALGQGPEFLTYFQNEAQLDKSGLPSDRFFAERPEGSVSTLKIQRTQQEDSAVYLCASGLAGYNEQFFGPGTRLTVL.

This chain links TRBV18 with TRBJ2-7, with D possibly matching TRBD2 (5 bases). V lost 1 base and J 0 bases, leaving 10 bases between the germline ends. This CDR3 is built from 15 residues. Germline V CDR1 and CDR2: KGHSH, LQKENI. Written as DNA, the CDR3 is TGTGCCAGCTCACCACGGAGCGGCAGCTCCTACGAGCAGTACTTC. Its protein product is CASSPRSGSSYEQYF.

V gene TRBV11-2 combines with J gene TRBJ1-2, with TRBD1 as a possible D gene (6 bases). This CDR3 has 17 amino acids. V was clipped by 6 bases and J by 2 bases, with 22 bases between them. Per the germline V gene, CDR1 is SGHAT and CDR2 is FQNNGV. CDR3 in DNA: TGTGCCAGCAGGGGACTTCAAAACAGGGCTTCAAACTATGGCTACACCTTC. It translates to CASRGLQNRASNYGYTF.

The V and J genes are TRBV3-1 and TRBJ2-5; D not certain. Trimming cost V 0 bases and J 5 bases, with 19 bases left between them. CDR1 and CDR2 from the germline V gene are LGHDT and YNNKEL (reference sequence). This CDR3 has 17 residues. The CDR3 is CASSQDQGRRMGETQYF. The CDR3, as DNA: TGTGCCAGCAGCCAAGATCAAGGACGCCGAATGGGCGAGACCCAGTACTTC.

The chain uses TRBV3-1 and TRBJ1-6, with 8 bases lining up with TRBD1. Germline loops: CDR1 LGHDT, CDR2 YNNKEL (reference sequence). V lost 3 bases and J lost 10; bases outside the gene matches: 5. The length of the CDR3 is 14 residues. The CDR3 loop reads CASSQTGDWSPLHF. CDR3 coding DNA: TGTGCCAGCAGCCAGACAGGGGATTGGTCACCCCTCCACTTT.